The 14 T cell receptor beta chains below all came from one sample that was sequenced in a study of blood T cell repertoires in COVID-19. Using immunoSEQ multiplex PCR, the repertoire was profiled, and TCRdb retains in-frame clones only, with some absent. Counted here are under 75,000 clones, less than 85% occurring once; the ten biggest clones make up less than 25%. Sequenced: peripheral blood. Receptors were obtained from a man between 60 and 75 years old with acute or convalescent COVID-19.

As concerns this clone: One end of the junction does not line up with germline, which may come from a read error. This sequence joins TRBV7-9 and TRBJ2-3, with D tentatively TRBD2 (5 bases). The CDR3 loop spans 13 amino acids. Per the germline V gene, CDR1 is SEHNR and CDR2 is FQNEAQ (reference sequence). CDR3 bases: TGTGCCAGCAGCTCCCTTGCACGATCGGGGAAATTTTTT. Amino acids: CASSSLARSGKFF.

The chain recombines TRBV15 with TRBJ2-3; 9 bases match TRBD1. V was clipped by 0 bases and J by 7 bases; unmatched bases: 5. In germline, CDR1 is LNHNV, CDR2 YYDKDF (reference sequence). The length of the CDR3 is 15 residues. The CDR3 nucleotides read TGTGCCACCAGCAGAGAAACAGGGGGCGGGAATACGCAGTATTTT. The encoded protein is CATSRETGGGNTQYF.

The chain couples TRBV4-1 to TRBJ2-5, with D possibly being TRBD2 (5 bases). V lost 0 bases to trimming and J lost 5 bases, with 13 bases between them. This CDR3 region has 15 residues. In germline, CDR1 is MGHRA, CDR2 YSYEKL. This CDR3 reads CASSQDTGSDETQYF. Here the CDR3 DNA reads TGCGCCAGCAGCCAAGATACGGGTAGCGACGAGACCCAGTACTTC.

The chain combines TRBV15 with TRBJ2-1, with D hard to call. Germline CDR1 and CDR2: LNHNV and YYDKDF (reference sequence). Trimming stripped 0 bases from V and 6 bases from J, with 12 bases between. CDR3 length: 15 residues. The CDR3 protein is CATSRDADFSNEQFF. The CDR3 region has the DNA TGTGCCACCAGCAGAGACGCAGACTTCTCCAATGAGCAGTTCTTC.

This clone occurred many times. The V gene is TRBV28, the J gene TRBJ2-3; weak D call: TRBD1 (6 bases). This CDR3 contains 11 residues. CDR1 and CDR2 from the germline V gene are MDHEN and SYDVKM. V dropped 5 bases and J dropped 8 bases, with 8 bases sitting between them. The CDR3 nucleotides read TGTGCCAGCAGTCAAGGGGGTACGCAGTATTTT. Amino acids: CASSQGGTQYF.

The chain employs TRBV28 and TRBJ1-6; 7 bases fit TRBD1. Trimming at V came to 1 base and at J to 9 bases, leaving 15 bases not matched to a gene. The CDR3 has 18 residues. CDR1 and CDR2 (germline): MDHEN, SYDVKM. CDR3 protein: CASSLFGVGTANVSPLHF. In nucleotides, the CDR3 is TGTGCCAGCAGTTTATTTGGCGTGGGGACAGCCAACGTTTCACCCCTCCACTTT.

Written as DNA, the CDR3 is TGCAGTGCTAGATTGTATGCTGAAGCTTTCTTT. It specifies CSARLYAEAFF. This chain links TRBV20-1 with TRBJ1-1, with D unresolved. CDR3 size: 11 residues. V lost 2 bases to trimming and J lost 6 bases, with 7 bases between them. In germline, CDR1 is DFQATT, CDR2 SNEGSKA (reference sequence).

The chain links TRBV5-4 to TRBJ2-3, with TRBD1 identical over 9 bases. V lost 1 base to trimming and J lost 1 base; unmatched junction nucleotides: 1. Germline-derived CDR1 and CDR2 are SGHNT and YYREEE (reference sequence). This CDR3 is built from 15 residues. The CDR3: CASSLRQGGTDTQYF. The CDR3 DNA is TGTGCCAGCAGCTTGCGACAGGGGGGCACAGATACGCAGTATTTT.

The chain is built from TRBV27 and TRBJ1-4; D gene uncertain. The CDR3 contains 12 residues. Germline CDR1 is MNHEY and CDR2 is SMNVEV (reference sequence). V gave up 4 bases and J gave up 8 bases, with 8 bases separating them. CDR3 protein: CASSSRTEKLFF. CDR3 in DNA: TGTGCCAGCAGTTCGAGAACCGAAAAACTGTTTTTT.

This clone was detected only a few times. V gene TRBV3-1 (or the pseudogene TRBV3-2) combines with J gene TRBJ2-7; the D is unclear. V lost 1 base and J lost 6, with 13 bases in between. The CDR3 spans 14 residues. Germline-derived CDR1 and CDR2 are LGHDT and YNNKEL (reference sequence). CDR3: CASSQANTGSEQYF. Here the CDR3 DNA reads TGTGCCAGCAGCCAAGCTAATACGGGTTCCGAGCAGTACTTC.

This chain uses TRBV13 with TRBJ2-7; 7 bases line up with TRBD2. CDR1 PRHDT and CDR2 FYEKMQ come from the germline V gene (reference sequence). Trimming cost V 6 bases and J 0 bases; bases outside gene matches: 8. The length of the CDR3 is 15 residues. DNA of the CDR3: TGTGCCAGCAGGTCCTCCCAGCGGGGCTCCTACGAGCAGTACTTC. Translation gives CASRSSQRGSYEQYF.

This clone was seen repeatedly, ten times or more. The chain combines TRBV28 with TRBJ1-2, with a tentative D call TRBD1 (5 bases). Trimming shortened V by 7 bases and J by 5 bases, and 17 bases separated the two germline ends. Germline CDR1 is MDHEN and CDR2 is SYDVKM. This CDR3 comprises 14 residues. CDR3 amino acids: CASTEAGRGYGYTF. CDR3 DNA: TGTGCCAGCACCGAAGCGGGGCGTGGGTATGGCTACACCTTC.

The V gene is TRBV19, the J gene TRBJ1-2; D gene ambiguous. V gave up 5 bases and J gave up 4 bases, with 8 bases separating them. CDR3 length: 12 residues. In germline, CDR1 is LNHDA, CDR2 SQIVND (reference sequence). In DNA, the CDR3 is TGTGCCAGTAGTCAACAGCTCTATGGCTACACCTTC. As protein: CASSQQLYGYTF.

CDR3: CASSKLNPFEPQHF. The DNA for the CDR3 is TGTGCCAGCAGCAAGCTAAACCCATTCGAGCCCCAGCATTTT. The V call is TRBV21-1, the J call TRBJ1-5. TRBV21-1 is an annotated pseudogene. The CDR3 has 14 residues.